The following is a T cell receptor (beta chain) sequence with its context. Antigen specificity is unknown. Carrying UMI labels, the TRB cDNA libraries were prepared through 5' RACE. TCRdb reprocessed the 5' RACE reads and keeps a single row for each CDR3 protein, giving no DNA. The sample has about 60,000 distinct CDR3 sequences. Approximately 270,000 cells per CD8+ T cell subset were flow-sorted in triplicate. This sample was included in a study of CXCR3-negative and CXCR3-positive naive CD8 T cells. Germline CDR1 reads LGHDT; CDR2 reads YNNKEL (reference sequence). The CDR3 covers 15 residues. Study-level points and caveats: Comparably high diversity was seen in both naive subsets, and much lower diversity in memory CD8+ cells. CXCR3-positive naive cells had more hydrophobic TRB CDR3s than CXCR3-negative naive cells. Because surface CD5 did not distinguish the naive subsets, TCR strength was inferred from TRB CDR3 properties.

The sequenced material came from naive CXCR3+ CD8+ T cells from blood. The subset was: CD45RO-CCR7+CD27+CD95- naive CD8+ T cells expressing CXCR3 (TNR3+). This clonotype originated in a human donor in good health. Some clones in this sample may be carry-over from other donors' samples. The chain carries TRBV3-1 and TRBJ2-5; TCRdb names TRBD2, which stays unverified in the absence of DNA. CDR3: CASRAVGGGKETQYF.